Reported below is one T cell receptor beta chain. This specimen belongs to a study of T cells expressing NK-cell markers. From its re-call of the 5' RACE reads, TCRdb lists each CDR3 protein once, without DNA. Here the sample table reports around 550,000 distinct CDR3 sequences. Sequenced: blood T cells: a sorted CD56 or NKG2C T cell subset, CD4+ or CD8+ T cells, or bulk PBMC T cells (not recorded which). This receptor was taken from a man between 18 and 35 years old in good health.

This CDR3 reads CATRLVGEKLFF. The rearrangement links TRBV15 to TRBJ1-4. The CDR3 extends over 12 amino acids. CDR1 and CDR2 (germline): LNHNV, YYDKDF (reference sequence).